The rows below give T cell receptor beta chains drawn from one sample of a study of shared clonotypes between healthy human individuals. The protocol was immunoSEQ multiplex PCR, while the TCRdb copy is restricted to in-frame clones and leaves out a portion. Among 760,000 or so clones listed, around 96% were seen once. Specimen: naive CD8+ T cells sorted from blood. The receptors stem from a man aged 25-45 years in good health. CDR3s include the opening cysteine and the closing phenylalanine or tryptophan. Fields, in order: V gene, D gene, clone size, CDR3 length, J gene, CDR3 protein, CDR3 DNA. The D gene is left open where the match is weak. Clone size appears in some rows only: once, few, many, or a class for an expanded clone.

TRBV29-1	NA	NA	12	TRBJ1-2	CSVVDSGFGYTF	TGCAGCGTTGTTGACAGTGGGTTTGGCTACACCTTC
TRBV5-1	NA	NA	14	TRBJ2-3	CASSWVASTDTQYF	TGCGCCAGCAGTTGGGTGGCTAGCACAGATACGCAGTATTTT
TRBV27	NA	NA	16	TRBJ1-2	CASSFRGTDSGYGYTF	TGTGCCAGCAGTTTTCGTGGGACGGACAGCGGCTATGGCTACACCTTC
TRBV18	NA	NA	14	TRBJ2-4	CASSPPWAVKEQYF	TGTGCCAGCTCACCACCTTGGGCCGTCAAAGAACAGTACTTC
TRBV5-1	TRBD1	NA	15	TRBJ1-4	CASSTGQATNEKLFF	TGCGCCAGCAGCACGGGACAGGCAACTAATGAAAAACTGTTTTTT
TRBV5-5	NA	NA	17	TRBJ2-1	CASSHPERSSSYNEQFF	TGTGCCAGCAGCCACCCGGAGAGGTCGAGCTCCTACAATGAGCAGTTCTTC
TRBV5-6	TRBD2	NA	16	TRBJ2-7	CASSRGLAGASYEQYF	TGTGCCAGCAGCCGGGGACTAGCGGGAGCCTCCTACGAGCAGTACTTC
TRBV10-2	TRBD2	once	18	TRBJ2-6	CASWSTAGDRSGANVLTF	TGCGCCAGTTGGAGCACCGCGGGAGATAGATCTGGGGCCAACGTCCTGACTTTC
TRBV20-1	NA	NA	10	TRBJ1-1	CSASTAEAFF	TGCAGTGCTAGTACTGCTGAAGCTTTCTTT
TRBV7-8	NA	NA	13	TRBJ2-1	CASSLLFFNEQFF	TGTGCCAGCAGCCTCCTATTTTTCAATGAGCAGTTCTTC
TRBV5-4	TRBD2	NA	15	TRBJ2-3	CASSLVSGGPDTQYF	TGTGCCAGCAGCTTGGTTAGCGGGGGGCCCGATACGCAGTATTTT
TRBV4-1	TRBD1	NA	16	TRBJ2-1	CASSPSGTGKFNEQFF	TGCGCCAGCAGCCCTTCCGGGACAGGGAAGTTCAATGAGCAGTTCTTC
TRBV30	NA	NA	17	TRBJ2-7	CAWSVLPYREWAYEQYF	TGTGCCTGGAGTGTACTCCCATATCGGGAGTGGGCCTACGAGCAGTACTTC
TRBV7-9	NA	NA	13	TRBJ2-3	CASSPSGADTQYF	TGTGCCAGCAGCCCGAGCGGAGCAGATACGCAGTATTTT
TRBV7-2	NA	NA	14	TRBJ2-3	CASTGTEDTDTQYF	TGTGCCAGCACCGGGACGGAAGACACAGATACGCAGTATTTT
TRBV6-1	NA	once	15	TRBJ1-5	CASSEVGRGAQPQHF	TGTGCCAGCAGTGAAGTAGGCCGGGGAGCTCAGCCCCAGCATTTT
TRBV11-2	TRBD2	NA	15	TRBJ2-1	CASRLGRGGNDEQFF	TGTGCCAGCAGGTTAGGCCGGGGGGGGAACGACGAGCAGTTCTTC
TRBV2	TRBD2	NA	16	TRBJ2-3	CASTGTSGSVTDTQYF	TGTGCCTCTACCGGGACTAGCGGGAGTGTCACAGATACGCAGTATTTT
TRBV7-6	TRBD1	once	14	TRBJ1-1	CASSETGGETEAFF	TGTGCCAGCAGCGAAACAGGGGGCGAGACTGAAGCTTTCTTT
TRBV28	NA	NA	13	TRBJ2-1	CASSLSSYNEQFF	TGTGCCAGCAGTTTATCCTCCTACAATGAGCAGTTCTTC
TRBV27	NA	NA	15	TRBJ2-3	CASSGQQTVTDTQYF	TGTGCCAGCAGCGGACAGCAGACTGTCACAGATACGCAGTATTTT
TRBV5-6	NA	NA	16	TRBJ2-2	CASSVDDPGAGGELFF	TGTGCCAGCAGCGTTGACGACCCGGGGGCCGGCGGGGAGCTGTTTTTT
TRBV2	NA	NA	12	TRBJ1-2	CASSGQTYGYTF	TGTGCCAGCAGTGGGCAGACCTATGGCTACACCTTC
TRBV7-9	NA	NA	16	TRBJ2-7	CASSSRSGSGYYEQYF	TGTGCCAGCAGCTCCCGGTCAGGTTCGGGTTACTACGAGCAGTACTTC
TRBV11-3	NA	NA	12	TRBJ2-3	CASSLGTDTQYF	TGTGCCAGCAGCTTAGGAACAGATACGCAGTATTTT
TRBV7-6	TRBD2	NA	17	TRBJ2-5	CASSPLAGVRGEETQYF	TGTGCCAGCAGCCCACTAGCGGGAGTCAGGGGGGAAGAGACCCAGTACTTC
TRBV28	TRBD2	NA	18	TRBJ2-5	CASSLSGTSGSGWETQYF	TGTGCCAGCAGTTTATCGGGGACTAGCGGGAGTGGGTGGGAGACCCAGTACTTC
TRBV14	NA	NA	13	TRBJ2-5	CASSQDGAWPQYF	TGTGCCAGCAGCCAAGACGGAGCGTGGCCCCAGTACTTC
TRBV9	TRBD2	once	18	TRBJ2-1	CASSEGTSGSGSYNEQFF	TGTGCCAGCAGCGAGGGGACTAGCGGGAGCGGCTCCTACAATGAGCAGTTCTTC
TRBV29-1	NA	NA	13	TRBJ1-3	CSVEWGYGNTIYF	TGCAGCGTTGAGTGGGGTTATGGAAACACCATATATTTT
TRBV6-1	TRBD2	once	18	TRBJ2-7	CASSGAQRPREGAYEQYF	TGTGCCAGCAGTGGGGCCCAACGGCCCCGGGAGGGGGCCTACGAGCAGTACTTC
TRBV6-5	NA	once	15	TRBJ2-1	CASNLRDSSYNEQFF	TGTGCCAGCAATCTTCGGGATAGCTCCTACAATGAGCAGTTCTTC
TRBV30	NA	NA	16	TRBJ2-7	CAWSASSGASSYEQYF	TGTGCCTGGAGCGCTTCTTCGGGGGCCAGCTCCTACGAGCAGTACTTC
TRBV18	NA	NA	12	TRBJ1-4	CASSTGEQGLFF	TGTGCCAGCTCCACCGGGGAACAGGGACTGTTTTTT
TRBV6-5	NA	NA	13	TRBJ2-3	CASSYSYTDTQYF	TGTGCCAGCAGTTACAGTTACACAGATACGCAGTATTTT
TRBV7-2	NA	NA	13	TRBJ2-7	CASRSPDTYEQYF	TGTGCCAGCAGATCCCCGGACACCTACGAGCAGTACTTC
TRBV10-2	NA	NA	11	TRBJ2-7	CASSGAYEQYF	TGCGCCAGCAGCGGGGCCTACGAGCAGTACTTC
TRBV29-1	NA	NA	13	TRBJ2-7	CSVEGQNTYEQYF	TGCAGCGTTGAAGGTCAGAATACCTACGAGCAGTACTTC
TRBV27	NA	once	14	TRBJ2-2	CASSLGRVTGELFF	TGTGCCAGCAGTTTGGGCAGGGTCACCGGGGAGCTGTTTTTT
TRBV11-2	TRBD2	NA	16	TRBJ2-7	CASSNQAGAQPYEQYF	TGTGCCAGCAGCAACCAAGCGGGAGCACAACCCTACGAGCAGTACTTC
TRBV6-1	NA	few	11	TRBJ1-2	CASSENYGYTF	TGTGCCAGCAGTGAGAACTATGGCTACACCTTC
TRBV7-7	NA	NA	15	TRBJ2-6	CASSLDSSGANVLTF	TGTGCTAGCAGCCTCGACAGCTCTGGGGCCAACGTCCTGACTTTC
TRBV29-1	NA	NA	17	TRBJ2-1	CSVEGLFRENSYNEQFF	TGCAGCGTTGAAGGTTTGTTTCGGGAGAACTCCTACAATGAGCAGTTCTTC
TRBV15	TRBD2	NA	14	TRBJ2-1	CATSRGAGGNEQFF	TGTGCCACCAGCAGAGGGGCGGGAGGAAATGAGCAGTTCTTC
TRBV5-6	NA	NA	14	TRBJ2-7	CASSWGDSSYEQYF	TGTGCCAGCAGCTGGGGAGACAGCTCCTACGAGCAGTACTTC
TRBV27	NA	NA	15	TRBJ2-2	CASSLDGIYTGELFF	TGTGCCAGCAGTCTAGACGGGATTTACACCGGGGAGCTGTTTTTT